These 2 T cell receptor beta chains were sequenced from one sample in a study of blood T cells in healthy people across ages. The second PCR ran roughly 7 to 12 cycles with a sample-barcoded 5' primer and J-beta primers. Via MiXCR, TCRdb re-called the 5' RACE reads, giving one row per CDR3 protein. The profile covers about 1.5 million distinct CDR3 sequences, with 42% appearing a single time and 4% taken by the ten largest. Sequenced input: blood. These receptors came from a woman between 18 and 29 years old in good health.

This clonotype appeared a few times. This rearrangement joins TRBV7-2 to TRBJ2-3, with TRBD1 matching 9 bases. The CDR3 spans 14 residues. Germline assignment: CDR1 SGHTA and CDR2 FQGNSA. V shed 7 bases and J 6 bases; nucleotides not matched to a gene: 8. CDR3 loop: CASTSGQGLDTQYF. CDR3 DNA: TGTGCCAGCACCTCGGGACAGGGTTTGGATACGCAGTATTTT.

The sample holds a few counts of this clonotype. The gene calls are TRBV12-3 or TRBV12-4 and TRBJ1-1; D possibly corresponds to TRBD1 (5 bases). The CDR3 length is 12 residues. Trimming shortened V by 4 bases and J by 7 bases, and 10 bases separated the two germline ends. The CDR3 region has the DNA TGTGCCAGCAGTTCAGCAGGGCTTGAAGCTTTCTTT. Translation: CASSSAGLEAFF.